This T cell receptor beta chain was obtained from a study of OX40 agonist ivuxolimab in advanced cancers. Turning to the study itself: Mean age approximately 59 years, range about 23 to 85; 82.7% male. Three patients, one with hepatocellular carcinoma and two with cutaneous melanoma, achieved partial responses.

Data came from immunoSEQ multiplex PCR; TCRdb stores just in-frame clones and leaves some out. The profile shows approximately 130,000 clones, more than 85% of them singletons. Sampling of blood occurred at baseline, cycle 4 day 1, and cycle 7 day 1. Deletions cut 2 bases from V and 3 bases from J, with 9 bases between. The CDR3 extends over 13 amino acids. Germline values: CDR1 SGDLS, CDR2 YYNGEE. The TCR was taken from an adult with an advanced solid tumor such as melanoma, head and neck, liver or kidney cancer. The V gene is TRBV9, the J gene TRBJ2-7; D is perhaps TRBD1 (6 bases). This material consisted of CD4+ or CD8+ T cells sorted from blood, taken in a trial of the OX40 agonist ivuxolimab. The CDR3 nucleotides read TGTGCCAGCAGCGTGGGGGCGGACTACGAGCAGTACTTC. Its translation: CASSVGADYEQYF.